This TCR beta chain came from a study of tumor-infiltrating lymphocytes in oesophageal squamous cell carcinoma (TCRdb year 2016). With termini counted, the CDR3 has 15 amino acids. Libraries were made using PCR. Sequencing used an Illumina HiSeq 2000. The public sequencing data were trimmed at Q25 with fastp and processed into clonotypes with MiXCR by TCRdb, which kept only in-frame beta chains. Rows merge per CDR3 protein into single entries with the most common DNA and genes. Present in this sample are around 18,000 distinct CDR3 sequences, nearly 45% of which were seen just once. The ten largest clonotypes hold about 28% of the sample. In regard to this clonotype: This clone's antigen is unknown. This CDR3 fails to terminate in the conserved phenylalanine or tryptophan, so it likely reflects a read error. No DNA is shown, since the ends of the CDR3 on it are uncertain; the CDR3 is the one TCRdb lists.

This receptor was taken from a male donor with esophageal squamous cell carcinoma. The material sequenced was esophageal tumor tissue. The chain links TRBV12-3 or TRBV12-4 with TRBJ2-1; TRBD2 is the table's D call and was not checked against the DNA. The CDR3 is CASSFLVGDGYTFGS.